These 26 T cell receptor beta chains were all obtained from the same sample, sequenced in a study of shared clonotypes between healthy human individuals. The naive CD8 population came from CD45RO-negative cells selected for CCR7, without terminally differentiated effector memory CD45RA+ cells. The table came from immunoSEQ multiplex PCR; TCRdb's copy has only in-frame clones and leaves some out. The table includes around 1,900,000 clones, just under 95% detected once. The sample consisted of naive CD8+ T cells from PBMCs. The receptors here all came from a young man in good health. Some clones in this sample may be carry-over from other donors' samples.

The rearrangement links TRBV28 to TRBJ1-2; D gene ambiguous. CDR3 length: 14 residues. Germline V lookup: CDR1 MDHEN, CDR2 SYDVKM. Trimming removed 3 bases from V and 8 bases from J, with 16 bases in between. The CDR3 DNA follows: TGTGCCAGCAGTTTGAAACCTGTAAGGGAGGGCTACACCTTC. It translates to CASSLKPVREGYTF.

The chain uses TRBV7-9 and TRBJ2-7; D not resolved. Germline-derived CDR1 and CDR2 are SEHNR and FQNEAQ (reference sequence). The CDR3 is made up of 12 amino acids. V was trimmed by 9 bases and J by 7 bases, leaving 16 bases between them. The CDR3, as DNA: TGTGCCAGTTCGCGAACCACCCTAGAGCAGTACTTC. Its protein is CASSRTTLEQYF. The full variable domain, in which reference TRBV7-9 and TRBJ2-7 provide the parts outside the CDR3, is DTGVSQNPRHKITKRGQNVTFRCDPISEHNRLYWYRQTLGQGPEFLTYFQNEAQLEKSRLLSDRFSAERPKGSFSTLEIQRTEQGDSAMYLCASSRTTLEQYFGPGTRLTVT.

The rearrangement uses TRBV29-1 and TRBJ2-1; D is ambiguous. The germline V gene encodes CDR1 SQVTM and CDR2 ANQGSEA. The CDR3 is 14 amino acids. The germline V and J ends were trimmed by 1 base and 1 base, with 8 bases remaining between them. The CDR3 region has the DNA TGCAGCGTTGAAGCGAGGATATCCTACAATGAGCAGTTCTTC. As protein: CSVEARISYNEQFF.

V is TRBV5-4 and J is TRBJ1-1, with D unresolved. Germline CDR1 SGHNT, CDR2 YYREEE (reference sequence). The length of the CDR3 is 14 residues. Trimming shortened V by 5 bases and J by 1 base, and 12 bases separated the two germline ends. The CDR3 protein is CASSALEPNTEAFF. For the CDR3, the DNA is TGTGCCAGCAGTGCCCTTGAGCCGAACACTGAAGCTTTCTTT. Variable domain in full (rest from reference TRBV5-4 and TRBJ1-1): ETGVTQSPTHLIKTRGQQVTLRCSSQSGHNTVSWYQQALGQGPQFIFQYYREEENGRGNFPPRFSGLQFPNYSSELNVNALELDDSALYLCASSALEPNTEAFFGQGTRLTVV.

The chain joins TRBV15 to TRBJ1-1, with D perhaps matching TRBD1 (5 bases). This CDR3 has 14 residues. CDR1 and CDR2 (germline): LNHNV, YYDKDF (reference sequence). Trimming cost V 1 base and J 4 bases, with 10 bases left between them. CDR3 nucleotides: TGTGCCACCAGCAGAGGGGGGATGGGCACTGAAGCTTTCTTT. Translation gives CATSRGGMGTEAFF.

The gene calls are TRBV5-6 and TRBJ1-1; 7 nucleotides match TRBD1. This CDR3 region has 16 residues. CDR1 SGHDT and CDR2 YYEEEE come from the germline V gene. Trimming removed 2 bases from V and 3 bases from J; junction bases left unmatched: 10. The chain's CDR3 is CASSFITGEGDTEAFF. CDR3 nucleotide sequence: TGTGCCAGCAGCTTCATTACAGGGGAGGGGGACACTGAAGCTTTCTTT.

The chain links TRBV5-4 to TRBJ2-7; tentatively, D is TRBD1 (6 bases). Germline V CDR1 and CDR2: SGHNT, YYREEE (reference sequence). The germline V and J ends were trimmed by 4 bases and 0 bases, with 14 bases remaining between them. The CDR3 consists of 15 residues. The CDR3 nucleotides are TGTGCCAGCAGCACCGGACAGTCCGGCTCCTACGAGCAGTACTTC. Encoded protein: CASSTGQSGSYEQYF.

The J gene is TRBJ2-2, the V gene TRBV14; TRBD1 is a possible D gene (6 bases). CDR1 and CDR2 from the germline V gene are SGHDN and FVKESK. This CDR3 has 17 amino acids. Deletions cut 1 base from V and 4 bases from J, with 16 bases between. The CDR3 is CASSQARRTVSTGELFF. Here the CDR3 DNA reads TGTGCCAGCAGCCAAGCCCGAAGGACAGTTTCCACCGGGGAGCTGTTTTTT.

This clone occurred once. The chain links TRBV19 to TRBJ1-5, with 9 bases lining up with TRBD1. Per germline, CDR1 LNHDA and CDR2 SQIVND (reference sequence). This CDR3 is built from 18 residues. V gave up 5 bases and J gave up 2 bases; unmatched junction bases: 13. The CDR3 bases are TGTGCCAGTAGTCTGGAGTATTGGGACAGGGATGGCAATCAGCCCCAGCATTTT. Protein product: CASSLEYWDRDGNQPQHF.

This chain links TRBV6-6 with TRBJ2-5; no clear D. Per the germline V gene, CDR1 is MNHNY and CDR2 is SVGAGI (reference sequence). The CDR3 spans 14 residues. V shed 8 bases and J shed 2 bases, with 15 bases lying between them. The CDR3 spells CASSLVNSQETQYF. The CDR3 DNA is TGTGCCAGCTCCCTCGTGAACAGTCAAGAGACCCAGTACTTC.

The V and J genes are TRBV10-1 and TRBJ2-1; 11 bases fit TRBD2. The trim removed 4 bases at V and 5 bases at J, leaving 7 bases unmatched. Germline assignment: CDR1 WNHNN and CDR2 SYGVQD (reference sequence). The CDR3 has 16 amino acids. The CDR3 sequence is CASSAYLAGGNNEQFF. CDR3 coding DNA: TGCGCCAGCAGTGCCTACCTAGCGGGAGGTAACAATGAGCAGTTCTTC.

As regards this clone: Other DNA sequences in this specimen translate into the identical CDR3. The chain carries TRBV7-9 and TRBJ1-2; D call uncertain. Germline V gives CDR1 SEHNR, CDR2 FQNEAQ (reference sequence). The CDR3 is 13 amino acids. The V end was cut by 1 base, the J end by 3 bases, with 6 bases between. CDR3 sequence (DNA): TGTGCCAGCAGCTTAGTTGGGGACTATGGCTACACCTTC. It codes for CASSLVGDYGYTF. The full variable domain, in which reference TRBV7-9 and TRBJ1-2 provide the parts outside the CDR3, is DTGVSQNPRHKITKRGQNVTFRCDPISEHNRLYWYRQTLGQGPEFLTYFQNEAQLEKSRLLSDRFSAERPKGSFSTLEIQRTEQGDSAMYLCASSLVGDYGYTFGSGTRLTVV.

The chain joins TRBV4-1 to TRBJ2-7; the D gene is possibly TRBD2 (6 bases). Looked up from germline, CDR1 is MGHRA and CDR2 is YSYEKL. The CDR3 sequence is 15 residues long. The V and J ends lost 1 base and 4 bases respectively, with 14 bases between them. The DNA for the CDR3 is TGCGCCAGCAGCCAAGGGGGGAGGCAAGGATACGAGCAGTACTTC. It translates to CASSQGGRQGYEQYF.

This sequence joins TRBV27 and TRBJ2-3; 11 bases are shared with TRBD1. Germline V gives CDR1 MNHEY, CDR2 SMNVEV (reference sequence). CDR3 length: 14 residues. J lost 3 bases, V lost 10 bases, and 6 bases had no gene match. The CDR3 sequence: CATADRGLTDTQYF. The DNA for the CDR3 is TGTGCCACTGCGGACAGGGGGCTTACAGATACGCAGTATTTT.

The rearrangement uses TRBV5-1 and TRBJ2-2; D ambiguous. Trimming left V 4 bases short and J 6 bases short, with 10 bases between. This CDR3 has 13 amino acids. Germline assignment: CDR1 SGHRS and CDR2 YFSETQ. The CDR3 region is CASSVDGAGELFF. Here the CDR3 DNA reads TGCGCCAGCAGCGTGGATGGGGCCGGGGAGCTGTTTTTT.

The chain carries TRBV19 and TRBJ1-2; D not certain. Deletions cut 7 bases from V and 4 bases from J, with 16 bases between. This CDR3 has 14 amino acids. Germline V gene lookup returns CDR1 LNHDA and CDR2 SQIVND (reference sequence). Here the CDR3 reads CASKAAPALYGYTF. The DNA of the CDR3 is TGTGCCAGTAAGGCAGCACCTGCGCTCTATGGCTACACCTTC.

The genes are TRBV7-9 and TRBJ1-2; no clear D. The CDR3 is made up of 14 amino acids. V lost 2 bases, J lost 3 bases, and 10 bases lay in between. Germline loops: CDR1 SEHNR, CDR2 FQNEAQ (reference sequence). CDR3 region: CASSLPSGHYGYTF. CDR3 nucleotides: TGTGCCAGCAGCTTACCCTCGGGCCACTATGGCTACACCTTC.

The rearrangement links TRBV28 to TRBJ2-1; TRBD2 matches 7 bases. CDR1 MDHEN and CDR2 SYDVKM come from the germline V gene. The CDR3 is 14 residues long. The junction had 0 bases not matched to a gene; V was cut back by 4 bases and J by 0 bases. Here the CDR3 DNA reads TGTGCCAGCAGTTGGACTAGCTCCTACAATGAGCAGTTCTTC. It codes for CASSWTSSYNEQFF.

This clone has only one observation. The V gene is TRBV4-2, the J gene TRBJ1-2; 7 nucleotides line up with TRBD1. The germline V gene has CDR1 LGHNA and CDR2 YNFKEQ. The CDR3 is 14 residues long. J gave up 8 bases and V 2 bases, and 8 bases lay outside the gene matches. The CDR3 DNA sequence: TGTGCCAGCAGCCAACCACGACAGGGCTACGGCTACACCTTC. The encoded protein is CASSQPRQGYGYTF.

The chain combines TRBV7-6 with TRBJ2-7; 8 bases are a match to TRBD1. This CDR3 has 14 residues. CDR1 and CDR2 (germline): SGHVS, FNYEAQ. The V segment lost 6 bases and the J segment 4 bases; nucleotides outside the gene matches: 8. Here the CDR3 reads CASRQGQGSYEQYF. CDR3 DNA sequence: TGTGCCAGCAGACAAGGACAGGGATCGTACGAGCAGTACTTC.

In its sample, this clone was seen once. The V call is TRBV23-1, the J call TRBJ1-1, with 7 positions matching TRBD1. TRBV23-1 is known as an ORF, though its function is uncertain. Trimming at V came to 0 bases and at J to 4 bases, leaving 11 bases not matched to a gene. The CDR3 is made up of 17 amino acids. CDR3 sequence reads: CASSQSPPGGFGTEAFF. CDR3 nucleotides: TGCGCCAGCAGTCAATCCCCGCCAGGGGGTTTCGGCACTGAAGCTTTCTTT.

This chain links TRBV2 with TRBJ2-2; no clear D. V lost 3 bases to trimming and J lost 5 bases, with 4 bases between them. The CDR3 is 12 amino acids. CDR1 is SNHLY and CDR2 is FYNNEI in the germline V gene. CDR3 sequence: CASSDMTGELFF. The CDR3 nucleotides read TGTGCCAGCAGTGACATGACCGGGGAGCTGTTTTTT.

The chain combines TRBV6-1 with TRBJ2-1; D is possibly TRBD1 (5 bases). V was pared by 3 bases and J by 0 bases, with 9 bases between. The V gene's germline CDR1 is MNHNS and CDR2 SASEGT. This CDR3 has 15 residues. CDR3 coding DNA: TGTGCCAGCAGTGAGACAGCGTTCTCCTACAATGAGCAGTTCTTC. Translated, it gives CASSETAFSYNEQFF.

The chain carries TRBV30 and TRBJ1-1, with unresolved D. Trimming shortened V by 0 bases and J by 2 bases, and 7 bases separated the two germline ends. The CDR3 sequence is 13 residues long. The germline CDR1 and CDR2 sequences are GTSNPN and SVGIG (reference sequence). The CDR3 nucleotides read TGTGCCTGGAGTGTATTCCTTAACACTGAAGCTTTCTTT. This encodes CAWSVFLNTEAFF.

This chain links TRBV30 with TRBJ1-4; 8 positions match TRBD1. Germline V CDR1 and CDR2: GTSNPN, SVGIG (reference sequence). This CDR3 contains 16 residues. V shed 2 bases and J 4 bases; nucleotides not matched to a gene: 9. The CDR3 coding sequence is TGTGCCTGGAGTACCTCGTGGGGACAGGTTAATGAAAAACTGTTTTTT. Translated, it gives CAWSTSWGQVNEKLFF.

The chain links TRBV6-1 to TRBJ2-1; TRBD2 aligns across 8 bases. Germline V lookup: CDR1 MNHNS, CDR2 SASEGT. The CDR3 loop spans 15 amino acids. After removal of 7 bases from V and 2 bases from J, the junction contained 7 bases not matched to a gene. CDR3 protein: CASNGAGGPYNEQFF. The CDR3, as DNA: TGTGCCAGCAACGGGGCGGGAGGTCCCTACAATGAGCAGTTCTTC.